The source of this T cell receptor (beta chain) is a study of neurological immune-mediated disorders. This clonotype occurred many times. TCRdb reanalysed the 5' RACE reads using MiXCR and keeps one entry per CDR3 protein. The sample has some 46,000 distinct CDR3 sequences, 10% seen once. The specimen sequenced was PBMCs. This receptor was obtained from a man in his 70s with HTLV-1-associated myelopathy (HAM/TSP).

CDR3 loop: CASLDRGNTGELFF. For the CDR3, the DNA is TGTGCCAGCCTGGACAGGGGAAACACCGGGGAGCTGTTTTTT. The V call is TRBV7-9, the J call TRBJ2-2, with TRBD1 matching over 9 bases. Germline CDR1 SEHNR, CDR2 FQNEAQ (reference sequence). J was trimmed by 2 bases and V by 8 bases; bases with no gene match: 3. The CDR3 is made up of 14 amino acids.